This T cell receptor (beta chain) was obtained from a study of cytomegalovirus exposure and HLA in healthy donors. Study results and limitations: The presence/absence work took it that sequencing depth was about the same across donors. Highly shared variants forming one cluster were likely a sequencing artifact.

Worth noting for this clone: The antigen remains unidentified.

The V end was cut by 5 bases, the J end by 5 bases, with 14 bases between. CDR3 length: 14 amino acids. Germline CDR1 reads SNHLY; CDR2 reads FYNNEI. With 60 Vbeta and 13 Jbeta primers, the PCR was carried out. Some clones are missing from TCRdb's copy, which holds only in-frame ones; the method was immunoSEQ multiplex PCR. The table lists approximately 210,000 clones, over 75% of them singletons, with roughly 10% in the top ten. Healthy donors of bone marrow made up the group. The sequence was obtained from a woman aged 45-65 years in good health and CMV-seropositive. The sample comprised PBMCs. This chain links TRBV2 with TRBJ2-3, with D perhaps matching TRBD1 (7 bases). CDR3 loop: CASSNRQGGDTQYF. The CDR3, as DNA: TGTGCCAGCAGTAATCGACAGGGAGGAGATACGCAGTATTTT.